Listed here is a single T cell receptor (beta chain). This clone was recorded only once. Its cognate antigen has yet to be identified. No much larger clone is present one base from it, and per-base qualities are unavailable. Deletion took 7 bases off V and 8 bases off J, with a span of 17 bases between the germline ends. The CDR3, from cysteine to phenylalanine, totals 13 residues. This entry keeps only the CDR3 DNA: 39 bases, framed from base 1. Each collaborating institution followed its own protocols to collect whole blood in K2EDTA tubes. For TCRbeta analysis, collaborators shipped samples in one of three forms: frozen whole blood, isolated PBMCs, or DNA extracted from either of those sample types. These data originate in a study of blood T cell repertoires in COVID-19 (dated by TCRdb to the early 2020s). The study in broad terms: The collaborator samples originated in the United States, Italy and Spain and spanned the acute and convalescent phases of COVID-19. The prospective study material was composed of cDNA or gDNA derived from T cells, B-cell-depleted T cells, or PBMCs. Deeply sampled blood TCRbeta repertoires from subjects exposed to, actively infected with, or recovered from COVID-19 were included in the dataset. The repertoires were released in a freely available public database intended as a resource for research on the immune response to SARS-CoV-2. The samples were drawn from two sources: the first 160 participants of the ongoing ImmuneRACE study, and 1,254 subjects contributed by 6 global collaborators. Nearly every sample came with metadata listing a de-identified subject ID, COVID-19 status, age in years and sex. Where available, HLA class I and class II types were taken from metadata supplied by the sample provider and were not determined by assay-based typing. General conclusions and limits of the study: Clinical and demographic metadata were provided uncurated, with the amount varying by source and participant.

TCRbeta CDR3 regions were amplified from genomic DNA by means of the immunoSEQ Assay, a bias-controlled multiplex PCR. In the source study's methods: Nucleated cell counts per sample were estimated from amplification of reference gene primers within the assay. Sequence reads were collapsed and filtered to measure the absolute abundance of every unique TCRbeta CDR3 rearrangement. For each sample, productive Simpson clonality was calculated by taking the square root of Simpson's diversity index across productive rearrangements. The clones in this table, taken by TCRdb from immuneACCESS, are in-frame only. Not every clone is retained; where verified, under half of the shortfall comes from an unresolved V gene, and the cause of the rest is unknown. V, J and clone size reflect that table, while D and trimming were determined from the DNA. For this sample there are 45,000 to 50,000 clones; over 65% appear just once. Of the sample, 5.5% to 7% falls within the top ten clones.

Recombination connected TRBV12-3 or TRBV12-4 to TRBJ1-2, with no confidently assigned D gene. This clonotype originated in a woman aged 60 to 75 with acute or convalescent COVID-19. Specimen: peripheral blood. The CDR3 region: CASTKLLGIGYTF. The sequenced DNA is TGTGCCAGCACCAAGCTGTTGGGCATAGGCTACACCTTC.